This T cell receptor beta chain emerged from a study of blood T cells in healthy people across ages. Study results and limitations: Roughly linear age-related decline in beta diversity appeared, significant by age about 40.

A sample-barcoded 5' primer and a J-beta primer mix were used in a second PCR of roughly 6 to 11 cycles. CDR3-containing paired-end reads numbering at least 2.5 million came from each sample. TCRdb analysed the 5' RACE reads with MiXCR anew, one entry per CDR3 protein. The table has over 1,500,000 distinct CDR3 sequences, around 40% seen once; the top ten hold more than 20%. CDR1 and CDR2 from the germline V gene are LNHNV and YYDKDF (reference sequence). Trimming stripped 6 bases from V and 2 bases from J, with 13 bases between. CDR3 length: 14 residues. This clonotype was seen ten or more times. Its antigen is still unknown.

The V gene is TRBV15, the J gene TRBJ1-1; TRBD1 is a possible D gene (5 bases). This clonotype was sampled from a human donor in good health. What was sequenced was blood. The CDR3, as DNA: TGTGCCACCAGACAGGAGTGGGCTAACACTGAAGCTTTCTTT. Protein sequence: CATRQEWANTEAFF.